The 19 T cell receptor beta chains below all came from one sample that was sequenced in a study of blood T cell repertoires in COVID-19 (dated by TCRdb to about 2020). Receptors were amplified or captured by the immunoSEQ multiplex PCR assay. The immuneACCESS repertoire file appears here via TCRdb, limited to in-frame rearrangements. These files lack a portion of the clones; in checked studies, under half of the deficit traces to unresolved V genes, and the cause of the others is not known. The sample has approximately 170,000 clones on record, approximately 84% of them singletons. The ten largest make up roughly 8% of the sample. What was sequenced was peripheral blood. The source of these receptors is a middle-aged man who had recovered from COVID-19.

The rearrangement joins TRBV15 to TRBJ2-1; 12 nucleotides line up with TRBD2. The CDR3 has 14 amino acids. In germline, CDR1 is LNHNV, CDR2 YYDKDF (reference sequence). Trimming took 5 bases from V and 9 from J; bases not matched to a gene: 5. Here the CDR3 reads CATSPTSGRTEQFF. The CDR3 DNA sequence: TGTGCCACCAGCCCGACTAGCGGGAGAACTGAGCAGTTCTTC. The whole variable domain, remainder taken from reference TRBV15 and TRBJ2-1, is DAMVIQNPRYQVTQFGKPVTLSCSQTLNHNVMYWYQQKSSQAPKLLFHYYDKDFNNEADTPDNFQSRRPNTSFCFLDIRSPGLGDTAMYLCATSPTSGRTEQFFGPGTRLTVL.

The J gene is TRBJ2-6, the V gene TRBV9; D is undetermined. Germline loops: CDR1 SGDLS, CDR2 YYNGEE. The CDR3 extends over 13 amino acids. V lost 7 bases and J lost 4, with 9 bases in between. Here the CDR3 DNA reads TGTGCCAGCGAATCGCGGGGGGCCAACGTCCTGACTTTC. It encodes CASESRGANVLTF.

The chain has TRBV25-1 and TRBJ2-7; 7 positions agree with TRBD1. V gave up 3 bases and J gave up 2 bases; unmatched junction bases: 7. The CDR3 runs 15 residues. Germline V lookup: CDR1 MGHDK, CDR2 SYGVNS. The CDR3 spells CASSDPGRGTYEQYF. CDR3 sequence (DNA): TGTGCCAGCAGTGATCCAGGCAGGGGGACCTACGAGCAGTACTTC.

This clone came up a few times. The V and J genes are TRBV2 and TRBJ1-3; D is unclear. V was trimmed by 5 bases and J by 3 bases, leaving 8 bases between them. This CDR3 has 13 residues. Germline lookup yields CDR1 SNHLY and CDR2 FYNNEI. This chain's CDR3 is CASSYGVGNTIYF. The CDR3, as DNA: TGTGCCAGCAGTTACGGGGTTGGAAACACCATATATTTT. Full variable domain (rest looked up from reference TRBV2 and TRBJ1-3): EPEVTQTPSHQVTQMGQEVILRCVPISNHLYFYWYRQILGQKVEFLVSFYNNEISEKSEIFDDQFSVERPDGSNFTLKIRSTKLEDSAMYFCASSYGVGNTIYFGEGSWLTVV.

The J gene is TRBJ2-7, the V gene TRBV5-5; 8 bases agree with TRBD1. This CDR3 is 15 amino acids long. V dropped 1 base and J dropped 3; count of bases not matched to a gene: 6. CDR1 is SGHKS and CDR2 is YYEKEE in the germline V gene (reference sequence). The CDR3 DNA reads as TGTGCCAGCAGCTTGTCACAGGGGGTATACTACGAGCAGTACTTC. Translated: CASSLSQGVYYEQYF.

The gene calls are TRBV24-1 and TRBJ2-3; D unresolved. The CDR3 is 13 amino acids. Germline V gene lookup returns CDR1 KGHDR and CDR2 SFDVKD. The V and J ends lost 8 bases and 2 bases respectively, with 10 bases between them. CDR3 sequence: CATNKRPTDTQYF. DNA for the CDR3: TGTGCCACCAACAAGCGACCCACAGATACGCAGTATTTT.

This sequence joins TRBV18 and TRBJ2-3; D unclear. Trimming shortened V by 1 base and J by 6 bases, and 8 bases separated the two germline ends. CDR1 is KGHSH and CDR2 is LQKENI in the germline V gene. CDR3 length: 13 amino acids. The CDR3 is CASSPRQLDTQYF. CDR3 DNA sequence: TGTGCCAGCTCACCACGGCAGTTGGATACGCAGTATTTT.

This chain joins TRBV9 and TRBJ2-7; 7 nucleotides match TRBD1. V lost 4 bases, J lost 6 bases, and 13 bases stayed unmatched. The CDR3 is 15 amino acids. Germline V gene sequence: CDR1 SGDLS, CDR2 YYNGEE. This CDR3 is CASSPTPTGLGEQYF. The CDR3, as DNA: TGTGCCAGCAGCCCCACCCCGACAGGGTTGGGCGAGCAGTACTTC.

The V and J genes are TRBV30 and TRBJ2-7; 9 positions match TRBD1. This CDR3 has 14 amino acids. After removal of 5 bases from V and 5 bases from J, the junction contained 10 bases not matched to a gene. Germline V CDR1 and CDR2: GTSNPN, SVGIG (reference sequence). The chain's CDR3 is CAWFKQGAGNEQYF. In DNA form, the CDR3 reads TGTGCCTGGTTCAAACAGGGGGCAGGGAACGAGCAGTACTTC.

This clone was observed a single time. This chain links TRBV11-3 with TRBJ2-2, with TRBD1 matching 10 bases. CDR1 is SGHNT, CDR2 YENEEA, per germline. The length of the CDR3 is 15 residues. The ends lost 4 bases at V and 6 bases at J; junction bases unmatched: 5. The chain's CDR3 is CASSYGTGDAGELFF. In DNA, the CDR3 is TGTGCCAGCAGCTACGGGACAGGGGACGCCGGGGAGCTGTTTTTT.

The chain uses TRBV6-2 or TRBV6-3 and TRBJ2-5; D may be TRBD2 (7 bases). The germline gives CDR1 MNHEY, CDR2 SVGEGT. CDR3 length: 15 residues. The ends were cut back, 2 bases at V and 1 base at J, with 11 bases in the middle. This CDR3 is CASSYAGALQETQYF. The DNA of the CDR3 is TGTGCCAGCAGTTACGCGGGGGCCCTCCAAGAGACCCAGTACTTC.

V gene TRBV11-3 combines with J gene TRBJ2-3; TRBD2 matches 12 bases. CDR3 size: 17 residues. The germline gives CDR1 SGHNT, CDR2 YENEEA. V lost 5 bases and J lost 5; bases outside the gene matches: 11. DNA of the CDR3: TGTGCCAGCAGCCCCGGTGCTAGCGGGAGGGCGATAGATACGCAGTATTTT. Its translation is CASSPGASGRAIDTQYF.

CDR3 region: CASSLGLAGVSTDTQYF. The CDR3 region has the DNA TGTGCCAGCAGCTTGGGACTAGCGGGAGTTAGCACAGATACGCAGTATTTT. This chain links TRBV7-8 with TRBJ2-3; 14 bases align to TRBD2. The CDR3 totals 17 residues. The V segment lost 3 bases and the J segment 0 bases; nucleotides outside the gene matches: 2. Germline CDR1 and CDR2: SGHVS and FQNEAQ.

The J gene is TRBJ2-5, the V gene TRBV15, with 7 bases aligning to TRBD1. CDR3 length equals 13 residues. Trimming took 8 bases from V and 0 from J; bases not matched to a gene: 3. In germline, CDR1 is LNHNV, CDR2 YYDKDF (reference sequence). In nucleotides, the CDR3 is TGTGCCACCCGGGACAGCTACCAAGAGACCCAGTACTTC. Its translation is CATRDSYQETQYF. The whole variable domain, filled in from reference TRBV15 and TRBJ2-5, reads DAMVIQNPRYQVTQFGKPVTLSCSQTLNHNVMYWYQQKSSQAPKLLFHYYDKDFNNEADTPDNFQSRRPNTSFCFLDIRSPGLGDTAMYLCATRDSYQETQYFGPGTRLLVL.

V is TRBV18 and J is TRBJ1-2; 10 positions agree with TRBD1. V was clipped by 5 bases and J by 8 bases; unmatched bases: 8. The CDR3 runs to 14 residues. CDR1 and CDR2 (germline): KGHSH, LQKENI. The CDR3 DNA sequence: TGTGCCAGCTCAACCGGGACAGGGGAGCGCGGCTACACCTTC. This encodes CASSTGTGERGYTF.

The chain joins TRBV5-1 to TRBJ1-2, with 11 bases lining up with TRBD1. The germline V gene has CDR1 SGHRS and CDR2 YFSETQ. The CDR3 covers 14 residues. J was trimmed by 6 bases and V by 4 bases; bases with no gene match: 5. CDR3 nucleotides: TGCGCCAGCAGCGCCGGACAGGGGGCGCATGGCTACACCTTC. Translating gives CASSAGQGAHGYTF.

The CDR3 DNA sequence: TGCGCCAGCAGCCCAAGCGGTTTATCCTACGAGCAGTACTTC. Protein: CASSPSGLSYEQYF. This chain connects TRBV5-1 to TRBJ2-7; D is possibly TRBD2 (5 bases). Germline V gene lookup returns CDR1 SGHRS and CDR2 YFSETQ. Trimming pared 4 bases from V and 1 base from J, leaving 12 bases between. The CDR3 extends over 14 amino acids.

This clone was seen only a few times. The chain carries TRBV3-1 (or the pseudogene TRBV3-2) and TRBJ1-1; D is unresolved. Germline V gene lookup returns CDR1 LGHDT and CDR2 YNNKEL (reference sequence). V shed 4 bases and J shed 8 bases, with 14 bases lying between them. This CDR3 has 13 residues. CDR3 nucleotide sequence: TGTGCCAGCAGCCTTCATGCGGGGAGGGAAGCTTTCTTT. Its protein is CASSLHAGREAFF.

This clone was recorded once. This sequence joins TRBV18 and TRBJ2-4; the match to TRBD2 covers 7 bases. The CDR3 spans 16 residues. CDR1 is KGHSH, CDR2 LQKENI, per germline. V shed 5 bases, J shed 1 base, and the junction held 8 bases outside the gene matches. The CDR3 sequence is CASSAPSGGAKNIQYF. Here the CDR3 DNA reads TGTGCCAGCTCAGCCCCATCCGGGGGGGCCAAAAACATTCAGTACTTC.